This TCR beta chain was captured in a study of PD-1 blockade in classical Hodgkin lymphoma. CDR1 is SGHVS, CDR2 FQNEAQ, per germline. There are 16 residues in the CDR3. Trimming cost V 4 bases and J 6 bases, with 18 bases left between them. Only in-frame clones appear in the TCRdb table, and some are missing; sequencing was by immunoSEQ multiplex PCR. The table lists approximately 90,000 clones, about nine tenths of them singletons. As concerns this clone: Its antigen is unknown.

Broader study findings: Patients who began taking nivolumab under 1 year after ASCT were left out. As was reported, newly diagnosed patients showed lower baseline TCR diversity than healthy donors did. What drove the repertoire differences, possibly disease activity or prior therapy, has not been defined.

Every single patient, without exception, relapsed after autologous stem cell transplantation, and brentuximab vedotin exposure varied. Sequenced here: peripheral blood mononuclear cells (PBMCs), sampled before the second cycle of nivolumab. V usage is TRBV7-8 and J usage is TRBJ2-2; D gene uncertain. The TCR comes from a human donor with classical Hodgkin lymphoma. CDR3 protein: CASSYDTRLRPGELFF. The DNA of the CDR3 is TGTGCCAGCAGCTACGACACACGTCTAAGACCCGGGGAGCTGTTTTTT.